This T cell receptor beta chain was identified during a study of T cell repertoires in cytomegalovirus infection. TCRdb redid the calling of the reads with MiXCR, one entry per CDR3 protein. The data show around 280,000 distinct CDR3 sequences, roughly 13% seen once. The CDR3 spans 16 residues. V dropped 8 bases and J dropped 4; count of bases not matched to a gene: 9. Germline CDR1 is MNHNS and CDR2 is SASEGT. This clonotype occurred many times. Sequenced material: PBMCs. The gene calls are TRBV6-1 and TRBJ2-3, with 13 positions matching TRBD2. The source of this sequence is a human donor in good health (CMV status not recorded). Some clones in this sample may be carry-over from other donors' samples. The CDR3 is CASVETSGGSADTQYF. The DNA for the CDR3 is TGTGCCAGCGTCGAGACTAGCGGGGGGAGCGCAGATACGCAGTATTTT.